The 14 T cell receptor beta chains below come from one sample, sequenced in a study of T cells in Graves' hyperthyroidism and ophthalmopathy (dated by TCRdb to the late 2010s). The library was made by multiplex PCR. Sequenced on an Illumina HiSeq 2000. The TCR beta CDR3 regions were amplified from the RNA transcripts. A first-round RT-PCR of the TCR CDR3 used the HTBI primer set with the Qiagen OneStep RT-PCR kit. TCRdb redid the processing of the public reads, applying fastp at Q25 and MiXCR, and retained in-frame beta chains. CDR3 protein sequences are deduplicated, and each keeps its most common genes and DNA. For this sample there are approximately 30,000 distinct CDR3 sequences; about 53% appear just once. 20% to 30% of the sample is taken by the ten largest. Sequenced material: blood. The receptors shown here come from a woman aged 40 to 55 with Graves' ophthalmopathy.

This sequence joins TRBV19 and TRBJ1-5; the D gene is possibly TRBD1 (5 bases). CDR3 length: 15 amino acids. V lost 3 bases, J lost 4 bases, and 13 bases lay in between. Per germline, CDR1 LNHDA and CDR2 SQIVND (reference sequence). CDR3 sequence reads: CASSMGDRGNQPQHF. CDR3 bases: TGTGCCAGTAGTATGGGGGATCGGGGAAATCAGCCCCAGCATTTT.

Here the CDR3 reads CASSVGGGTGNEKLFF. The CDR3 DNA sequence: TGTGCCAGCAGCGTAGGAGGTGGGACAGGCAATGAAAAACTGTTTTTT. The chain recombines TRBV9 with TRBJ1-4; the match to TRBD1 covers 8 bases. V dropped 0 bases and J dropped 5; count of bases not matched to a gene: 6. CDR3 length: 16 residues. The V gene's germline CDR1 is SGDLS and CDR2 YYNGEE.

This clonotype is medium-sized by share. V is TRBV2 and J is TRBJ1-4; no definite D call. V gave up 1 base and J gave up 7 bases, with 13 bases separating them. The CDR3 runs 15 residues. Germline V gives CDR1 SNHLY, CDR2 FYNNEI. The CDR3 coding sequence is TGTGCCAGCAGTGAAGAGGGTCAAGCGGGTGAAAAACTGTTTTTT. Translating it yields CASSEEGQAGEKLFF. The variable domain in full, completed from reference TRBV2 and TRBJ1-4, reads EPEVTQTPSHQVTQMGQEVILRCVPISNHLYFYWYRQILGQKVEFLVSFYNNEISEKSEIFDDQFSVERPDGSNFTLKIRSTKLEDSAMYFCASSEEGQAGEKLFFGSGTQLSVL.

This sequence joins TRBV29-1 and TRBJ1-2; a possible D gene is TRBD1 (5 bases). CDR3 length: 12 amino acids. Germline lookup yields CDR1 SQVTM and CDR2 ANQGSEA. V lost 6 bases, J lost 6 bases, and 14 bases lay in between. The CDR3 protein is CSVASWTNGYTF. DNA for the CDR3: TGCAGCGTGGCCTCATGGACAAATGGCTACACCTTC.

This clonotype qualifies as medium-sized. V gene TRBV19 combines with J gene TRBJ1-6; D possibly corresponds to TRBD1 (6 bases). V dropped 8 bases and J dropped 7 bases, with 12 bases sitting between them. Germline V lookup: CDR1 LNHDA, CDR2 SQIVND (reference sequence). CDR3 length: 13 residues. The CDR3 region has the DNA TGTGCCAGTGGCAGGGGATCGAATTCACCCCTCCACTTT. This gives the protein CASGRGSNSPLHF.

Comment on this clonotype: At one end the junction does not follow the germline gene, possibly because of a read error. The chain couples TRBV9 to TRBJ1-5; 9 bases align to TRBD1. In germline, CDR1 is SGDLS, CDR2 YYNGEE. The CDR3 consists of 12 residues. CDR3 residues: CASSVIGTGSNF. The CDR3 DNA sequence: TGTGCCAGCAGCGTGATCGGGACAGGGTCTAATTTT.

This clonotype was detected ten times or more. J is TRBJ2-2 and V is TRBV20-1; D might be TRBD1 (6 bases). Trimming removed 2 bases from V and 6 bases from J, with 19 bases in between. Germline loops: CDR1 DFQATT, CDR2 SNEGSKA (reference sequence). The CDR3 contains 16 residues. This chain's CDR3 is CSARLGPDSQAGELFF. CDR3 bases: TGCAGTGCTAGATTAGGGCCGGACAGTCAGGCCGGGGAGCTGTTTTTT.

The chain links TRBV24-1 to TRBJ1-6, with a weak D call TRBD1 (5 bases). The CDR3 runs to 20 residues. The V gene lost 7 bases and the J gene lost 0 bases, with 24 bases spanning the gap. Germline V gene lookup returns CDR1 KGHDR and CDR2 SFDVKD. As DNA, the CDR3 is TGTGCCACCAGCGGGGCCAGAAAAACAGGTGAGTGCTCCTATAATTCACCCCTCCACTTT. Its protein is CATSGARKTGECSYNSPLHF.

This clonotype is classed as medium-sized (0.01 to 0.1%). The rearrangement joins TRBV7-9 to TRBJ1-6; D remains ambiguous. The CDR3 runs 14 residues. Germline V CDR1 and CDR2: SEHNR, FQNEAQ (reference sequence). The V and J ends lost 1 base and 6 bases respectively, with 7 bases between them. The chain's CDR3 is CASSLELTNSPLHF. CDR3 in DNA: TGTGCCAGCAGCTTAGAACTGACTAATTCACCCCTCCACTTT.

By sample share, this clonotype is medium-sized. The V gene is TRBV24-1, the J gene TRBJ2-1; unclear D gene. Deletions cut 0 bases from V and 9 bases from J, with 11 bases between. Germline loops: CDR1 KGHDR, CDR2 SFDVKD. CDR3 length: 14 residues. This CDR3 reads CATSDLPDASEQFF. The CDR3 region has the DNA TGTGCCACCAGTGATTTGCCGGACGCCTCTGAGCAGTTCTTC.

There are many counts of this clonotype. V and J are TRBV27 and TRBJ2-7; 10 positions match TRBD1. Trimming took 1 base from V and 5 from J; bases not matched to a gene: 5. The germline V gene has CDR1 MNHEY and CDR2 SMNVEV (reference sequence). The CDR3 spans 15 residues. The CDR3 here is CASSLWGDRGDEQYF. In nucleotides, the CDR3 is TGTGCCAGCAGTTTATGGGGGGACAGGGGTGACGAGCAGTACTTC.

This clonotype was recorded a few times. DNA for the CDR3: TGTGCTAGAGCACCTAACACTGACACCGGGGAGCTGTTTTTT. Its protein product is CARAPNTDTGELFF. This chain links TRBV9 with TRBJ2-2; D is uncertain. CDR3 length: 14 amino acids. From germline, CDR1 is SGDLS and CDR2 YYNGEE. The variable domain in full, with the rest retrieved from reference TRBV9 and TRBJ2-2, is DSGVTQTPKHLITATGQRVTLRCSPRSGDLSVYWYQQSLDQGLQFLIQYYNGEERAKGNILERFSAQQFPDLHSELNLSSLELGDSALYFCARAPNTDTGELFFGEGSRLTVL.

Worth noting for this clonotype: Its ends do not fully match the called genes, so a read error is possible. V and J are TRBV20-1 and TRBJ2-5; the D gene could be TRBD1 or TRBD2 (5 bases each). The CDR3 is made up of 14 amino acids. CDR1 is DFQATT, CDR2 SNEGSKA, per germline (reference sequence). The CDR3 DNA follows: TGCAGTACTGGTCACGGGGCCAACCAAGAGGCCCAGTACTTC. Translation: CSTGHGANQEAQYF.

This clonotype was observed many times. This chain links TRBV6-1 with TRBJ2-5; TRBD1 matches at 10 bases. Trimming took 2 bases from V and 5 from J; bases not matched to a gene: 8. The CDR3 extends over 16 amino acids. The germline CDR1 and CDR2 sequences are MNHNS and SASEGT. The CDR3 sequence: CASSESPTGGGETQYF. CDR3 DNA sequence: TGTGCCAGCAGTGAATCCCCGACAGGGGGCGGTGAGACCCAGTACTTC.